This entry is about one T cell receptor beta chain. The sample is drawn from a study of blood T cell repertoires in COVID-19. Study details: Samples came from the United States, Italy and Spain, spanning acute and convalescent COVID-19. From T cells, B-cell-depleted T cells, or PBMCs came the material, which was cDNA or gDNA.

Authors' methods: Amplification of reference gene primers provided the estimated nucleated cell counts. Here immunoSEQ multiplex PCR was the method, and the copy in TCRdb shows in-frame clones only, minus some. V and J calls and clone size come straight from that table; D and trimming were deduced from the DNA. The table lists 65,000 to 95,000 clones, under 80% of them singletons. V was clipped by 3 bases and J by 5 bases, with 14 bases between them. CDR1 and CDR2 from the germline V gene are SNHLY and FYNNEI. CDR3 length equals 15 residues. The sequence was collected from a human donor in a cohort sampled during active COVID-19. V gene TRBV2 combines with J gene TRBJ2-4, with D hard to call. Sequenced sample: peripheral blood. The CDR3 spells CASSDVGSNENIQYF. DNA of the CDR3: TGTGCCAGCAGTGACGTCGGTTCCAACGAAAACATTCAGTACTTC.